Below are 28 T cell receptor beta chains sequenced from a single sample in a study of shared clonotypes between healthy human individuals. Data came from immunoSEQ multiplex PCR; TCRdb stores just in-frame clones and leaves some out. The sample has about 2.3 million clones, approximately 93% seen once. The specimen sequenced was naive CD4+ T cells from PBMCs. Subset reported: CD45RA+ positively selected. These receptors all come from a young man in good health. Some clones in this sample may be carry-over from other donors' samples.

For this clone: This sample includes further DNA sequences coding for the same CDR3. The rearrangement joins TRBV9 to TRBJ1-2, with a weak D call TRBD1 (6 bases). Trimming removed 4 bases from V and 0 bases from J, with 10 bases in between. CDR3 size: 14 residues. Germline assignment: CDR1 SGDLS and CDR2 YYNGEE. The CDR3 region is CASSPRGSNYGYTF. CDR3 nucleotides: TGTGCCAGCAGCCCCAGGGGATCTAACTATGGCTACACCTTC.

The CDR3, as DNA: TGCGCCAGCAGGCCCGGGACAGGGGATGAAAAACTGTTTTTT. Protein sequence: CASRPGTGDEKLFF. The gene calls are TRBV5-1 and TRBJ1-4; 10 positions match TRBD1. Trimming took 5 bases from V and 6 from J; bases not matched to a gene: 4. The CDR3 is made up of 14 amino acids. Germline-derived CDR1 and CDR2 are SGHRS and YFSETQ.

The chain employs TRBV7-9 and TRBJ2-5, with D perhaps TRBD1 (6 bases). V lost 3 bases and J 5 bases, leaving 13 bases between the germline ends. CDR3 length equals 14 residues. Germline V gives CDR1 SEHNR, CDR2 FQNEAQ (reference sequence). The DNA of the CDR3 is TGTGCCAGCAGCTTCTCCGGGACAACGGAGACCCAGTACTTC. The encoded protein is CASSFSGTTETQYF.

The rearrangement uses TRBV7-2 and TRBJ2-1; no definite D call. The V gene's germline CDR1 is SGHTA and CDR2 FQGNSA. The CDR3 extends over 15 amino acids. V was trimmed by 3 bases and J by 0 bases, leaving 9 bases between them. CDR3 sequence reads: CASSFGYSSYNEQFF. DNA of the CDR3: TGTGCCAGCAGCTTCGGGTACAGCTCCTACAATGAGCAGTTCTTC.

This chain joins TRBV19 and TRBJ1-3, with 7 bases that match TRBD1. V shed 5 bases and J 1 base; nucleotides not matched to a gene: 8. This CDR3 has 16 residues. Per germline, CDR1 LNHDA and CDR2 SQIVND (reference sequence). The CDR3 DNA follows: TGTGCCAGTAGTCAACAGGGGCGAAATTCTGGAAACACCATATATTTT. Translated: CASSQQGRNSGNTIYF.

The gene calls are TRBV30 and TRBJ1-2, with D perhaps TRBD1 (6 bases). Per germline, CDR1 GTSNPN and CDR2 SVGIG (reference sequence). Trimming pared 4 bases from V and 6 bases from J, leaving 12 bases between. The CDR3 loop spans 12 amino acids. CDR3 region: CAWTYRANGYTF. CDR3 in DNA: TGTGCCTGGACATACAGGGCCAATGGCTACACCTTC.

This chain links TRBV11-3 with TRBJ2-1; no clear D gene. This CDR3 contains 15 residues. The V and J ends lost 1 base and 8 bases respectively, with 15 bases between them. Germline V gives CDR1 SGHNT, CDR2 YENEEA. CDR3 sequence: CASSLGGPGRDEQFF. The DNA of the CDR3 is TGTGCCAGCAGCTTAGGAGGACCCGGCCGGGATGAGCAGTTCTTC.

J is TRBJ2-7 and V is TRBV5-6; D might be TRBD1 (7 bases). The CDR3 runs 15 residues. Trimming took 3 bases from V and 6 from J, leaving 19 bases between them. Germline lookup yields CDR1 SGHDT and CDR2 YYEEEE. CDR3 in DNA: TGTGCCAGCAGCTCCCTTTCTAGACAGGGAGGCGAGCAGTACTTC. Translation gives CASSSLSRQGGEQYF.

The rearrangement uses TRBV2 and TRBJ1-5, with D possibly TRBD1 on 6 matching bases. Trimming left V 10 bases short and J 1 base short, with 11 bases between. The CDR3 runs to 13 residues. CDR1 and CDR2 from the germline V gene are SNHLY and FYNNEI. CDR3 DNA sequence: TGTGCCACGCGGGGGCCAAGCAATCAGCCCCAGCATTTT. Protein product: CATRGPSNQPQHF.

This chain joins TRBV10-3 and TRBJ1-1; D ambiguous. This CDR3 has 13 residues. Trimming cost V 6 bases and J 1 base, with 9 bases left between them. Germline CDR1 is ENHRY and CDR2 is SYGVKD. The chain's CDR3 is CAIRPSGNTEAFF. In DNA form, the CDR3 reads TGTGCCATCAGGCCCTCCGGGAACACTGAAGCTTTCTTT.

In nucleotides, the CDR3 is TGTGCCAGCAGCGTAGTGGGGACTAGCCGAGGCGAGCAGTACTTC. This translates into CASSVVGTSRGEQYF. The chain recombines TRBV9 with TRBJ2-7; 9 positions match TRBD2. Germline lookup yields CDR1 SGDLS and CDR2 YYNGEE. The CDR3 length is 15 residues. Germline trimming cut 0 bases from V and 6 bases from J; bases unmatched to any gene: 7. Combining the CDR3 with reference TRBV9 and TRBJ2-7 gives the whole variable domain DSGVTQTPKHLITATGQRVTLRCSPRSGDLSVYWYQQSLDQGLQFLIQYYNGEERAKGNILERFSAQQFPDLHSELNLSSLELGDSALYFCASSVVGTSRGEQYFGPGTRLTVT.

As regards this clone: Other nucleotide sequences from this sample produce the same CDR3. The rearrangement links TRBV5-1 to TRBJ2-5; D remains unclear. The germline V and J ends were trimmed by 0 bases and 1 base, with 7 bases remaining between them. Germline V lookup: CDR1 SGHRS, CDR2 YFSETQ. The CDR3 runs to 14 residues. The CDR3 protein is CASSLASVQETQYF. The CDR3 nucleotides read TGCGCCAGCAGCTTGGCTTCAGTCCAAGAGACCCAGTACTTC.

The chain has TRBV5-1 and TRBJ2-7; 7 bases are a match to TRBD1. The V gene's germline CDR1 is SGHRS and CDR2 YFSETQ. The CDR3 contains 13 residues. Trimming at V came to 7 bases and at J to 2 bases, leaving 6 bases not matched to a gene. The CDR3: CASGIGQAYEQYF. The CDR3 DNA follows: TGCGCCAGCGGAATCGGACAGGCCTACGAGCAGTACTTC.

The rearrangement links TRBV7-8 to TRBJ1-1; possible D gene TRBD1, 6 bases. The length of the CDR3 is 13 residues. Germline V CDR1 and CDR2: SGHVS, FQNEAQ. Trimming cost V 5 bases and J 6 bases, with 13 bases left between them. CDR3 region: CASSPDSLAEAFF. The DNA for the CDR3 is TGTGCCAGCAGCCCGGACAGTCTAGCTGAAGCTTTCTTT. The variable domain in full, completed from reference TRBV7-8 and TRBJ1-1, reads GAGVSQSPRYKVAKRGQDVALRCDPISGHVSLFWYQQALGQGPEFLTYFQNEAQLDKSGLPSDRFFAERPEGSVSTLKIQRTQQEDSAVYLCASSPDSLAEAFFGQGTRLTVV.

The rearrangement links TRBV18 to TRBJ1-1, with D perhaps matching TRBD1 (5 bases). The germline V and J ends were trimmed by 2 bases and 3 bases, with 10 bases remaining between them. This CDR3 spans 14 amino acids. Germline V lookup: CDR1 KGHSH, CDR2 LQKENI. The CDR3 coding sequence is TGTGCCAGCTCACCAACGGCGGGGGACACTGAAGCTTTCTTT. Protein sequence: CASSPTAGDTEAFF.

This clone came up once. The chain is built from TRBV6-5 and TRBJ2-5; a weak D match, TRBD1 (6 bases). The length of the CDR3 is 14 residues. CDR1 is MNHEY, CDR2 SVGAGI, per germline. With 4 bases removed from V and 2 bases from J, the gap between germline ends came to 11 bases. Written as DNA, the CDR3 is TGTGCCAGCAGTTCCTGGGACACTCAAGAGACCCAGTACTTC. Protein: CASSSWDTQETQYF.

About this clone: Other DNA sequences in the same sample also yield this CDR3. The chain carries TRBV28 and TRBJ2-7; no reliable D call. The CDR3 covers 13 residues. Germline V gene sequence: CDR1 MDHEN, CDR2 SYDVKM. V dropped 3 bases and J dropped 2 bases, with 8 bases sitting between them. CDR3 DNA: TGTGCCAGCAGTTTCGGGCAGGCCTACGAGCAGTACTTC. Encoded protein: CASSFGQAYEQYF.

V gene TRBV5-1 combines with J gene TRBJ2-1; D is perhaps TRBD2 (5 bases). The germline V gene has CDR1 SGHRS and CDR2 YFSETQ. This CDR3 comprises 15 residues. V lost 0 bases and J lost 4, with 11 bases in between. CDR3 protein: CASSLEEAAYNEQFF. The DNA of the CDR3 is TGCGCCAGCAGCTTGGAGGAGGCCGCATACAATGAGCAGTTCTTC.

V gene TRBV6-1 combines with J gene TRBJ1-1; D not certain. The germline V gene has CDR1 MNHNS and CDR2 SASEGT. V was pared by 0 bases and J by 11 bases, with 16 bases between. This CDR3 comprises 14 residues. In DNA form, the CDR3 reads TGTGCCAGCAGTGAAGCGCGACAAACTGGAAGGGCTTTCTTT. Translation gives CASSEARQTGRAFF.

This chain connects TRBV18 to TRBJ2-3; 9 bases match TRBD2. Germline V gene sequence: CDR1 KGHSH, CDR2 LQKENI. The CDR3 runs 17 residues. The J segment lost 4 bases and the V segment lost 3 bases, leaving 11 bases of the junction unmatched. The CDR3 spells CASSPTYSGSRSDTQYF. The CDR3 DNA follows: TGTGCCAGCTCACCGACATATAGCGGGAGTCGCTCAGATACGCAGTATTTT.

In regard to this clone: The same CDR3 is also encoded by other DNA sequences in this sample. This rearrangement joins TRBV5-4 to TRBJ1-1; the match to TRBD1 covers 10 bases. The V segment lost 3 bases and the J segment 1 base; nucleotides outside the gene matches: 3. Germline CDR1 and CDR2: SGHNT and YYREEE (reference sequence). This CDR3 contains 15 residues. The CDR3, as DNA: TGTGCCAGCAGCTCCCGGACAGGGGGGAACACTGAAGCTTTCTTT. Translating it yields CASSSRTGGNTEAFF.

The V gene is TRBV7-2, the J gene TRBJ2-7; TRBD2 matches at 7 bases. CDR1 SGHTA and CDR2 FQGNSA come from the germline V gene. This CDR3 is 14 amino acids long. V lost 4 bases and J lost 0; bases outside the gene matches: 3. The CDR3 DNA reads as TGTGCCAGCAGCTACGGGGGGAGCTCCTACGAGCAGTACTTC. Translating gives CASSYGGSSYEQYF.

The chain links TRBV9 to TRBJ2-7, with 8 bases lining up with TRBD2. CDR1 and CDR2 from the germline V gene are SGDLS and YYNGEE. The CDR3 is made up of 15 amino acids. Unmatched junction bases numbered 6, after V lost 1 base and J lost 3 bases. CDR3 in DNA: TGTGCCAGCAGCGTATCGGCAGCGGGGGACTACGAGCAGTACTTC. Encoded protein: CASSVSAAGDYEQYF.

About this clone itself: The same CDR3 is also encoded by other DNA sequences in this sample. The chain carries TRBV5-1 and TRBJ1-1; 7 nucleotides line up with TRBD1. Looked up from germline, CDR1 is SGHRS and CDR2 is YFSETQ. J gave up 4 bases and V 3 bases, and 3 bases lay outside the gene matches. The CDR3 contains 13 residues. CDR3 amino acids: CASSSDRATEAFF. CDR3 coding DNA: TGCGCCAGCAGCTCTGACAGGGCCACTGAAGCTTTCTTT.

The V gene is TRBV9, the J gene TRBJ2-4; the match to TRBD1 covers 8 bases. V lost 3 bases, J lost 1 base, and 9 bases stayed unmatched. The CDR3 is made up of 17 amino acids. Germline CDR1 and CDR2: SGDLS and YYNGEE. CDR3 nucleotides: TGTGCCAGCAGCGCGGGACAGGTAGGGAGGGCCAAAAACATTCAGTACTTC. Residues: CASSAGQVGRAKNIQYF.

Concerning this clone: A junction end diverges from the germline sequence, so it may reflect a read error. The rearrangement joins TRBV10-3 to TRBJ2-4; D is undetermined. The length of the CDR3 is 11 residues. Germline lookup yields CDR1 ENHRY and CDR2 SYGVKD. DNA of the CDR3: TGTGCCATCAGTGATTCCCTCACTGCGCACTTC. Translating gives CAISDSLTAHF.

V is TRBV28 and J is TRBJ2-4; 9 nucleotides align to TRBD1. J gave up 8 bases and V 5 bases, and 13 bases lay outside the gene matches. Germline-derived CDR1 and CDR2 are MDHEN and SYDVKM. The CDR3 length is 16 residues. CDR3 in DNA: TGTGCCAGCAGTCCTAAAACAGGGGGCGCGTATCACATTCAGTACTTC. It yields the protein CASSPKTGGAYHIQYF.

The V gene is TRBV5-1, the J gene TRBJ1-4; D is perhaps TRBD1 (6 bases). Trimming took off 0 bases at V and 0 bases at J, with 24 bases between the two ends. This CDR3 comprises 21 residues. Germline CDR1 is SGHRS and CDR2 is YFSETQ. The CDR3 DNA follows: TGCGCCAGCAGCTTGGCCCTGGGGGGCGGTCTACCACACTCAACTAATGAAAAACTGTTTTTT. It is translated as CASSLALGGGLPHSTNEKLFF.